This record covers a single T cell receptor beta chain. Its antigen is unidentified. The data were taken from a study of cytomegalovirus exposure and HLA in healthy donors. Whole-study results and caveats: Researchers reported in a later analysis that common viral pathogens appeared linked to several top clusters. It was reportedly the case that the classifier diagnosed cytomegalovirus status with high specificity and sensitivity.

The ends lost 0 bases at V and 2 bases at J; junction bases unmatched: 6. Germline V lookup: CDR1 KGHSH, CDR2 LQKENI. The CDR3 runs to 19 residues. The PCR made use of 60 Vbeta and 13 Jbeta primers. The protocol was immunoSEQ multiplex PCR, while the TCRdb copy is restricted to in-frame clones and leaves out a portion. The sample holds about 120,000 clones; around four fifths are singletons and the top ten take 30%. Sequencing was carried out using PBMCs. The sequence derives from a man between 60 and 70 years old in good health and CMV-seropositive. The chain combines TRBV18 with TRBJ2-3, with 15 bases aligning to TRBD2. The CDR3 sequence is CASSPPGTSGGQNTDTQYF. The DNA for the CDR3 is TGTGCCAGCTCACCACCCGGGACTAGCGGGGGGCAAAACACAGATACGCAGTATTTT.